The rows below give T cell receptor beta chains drawn from one sample of a study of blood T cell repertoires in COVID-19. Using immunoSEQ multiplex PCR, the repertoire was profiled, and TCRdb retains in-frame clones only, with some absent. Among around 250,000 clones listed, 84% were seen once. The sample consisted of peripheral blood. All receptors come from a human donor in a cohort sampled during active COVID-19. CDR3s leave out the opening cysteine and the closing phenylalanine or tryptophan.

TRBJ2-1,TRBV5-1,ASSPATGRYNEQF
TRBJ2-7,TRBV5-8,ASREGTVTTYEQY
TRBJ2-7,TRBV9,ASRRVGLAGVEQY
TRBJ2-1,TRBV11-2,ASSLASPANEQF
TRBJ1-2,TRBV6-5,ASSYSKGVRGYT
TRBJ1-6,TRBV6-6,ASSRGGQGDSPLH
TRBJ2-1,TRBV6-4,ASSDLGLANEQF
TRBJ1-2,TRBV2,ASTLGQGPYGYT
TRBJ2-5,TRBV12-1,ASSEGLVSGETQY
TRBJ2-5,TRBV7-8,ASSLARLAGAFGQETQY
TRBJ1-5,TRBV5-8,ASSFDGGMSNQPQH
TRBJ2-7,TRBV6-1,ASSAIGTPGGIPYEQY
TRBJ1-5,TRBV7-2,ASSTQGPHQPQH
TRBJ1-5,TRBV6-6,ASNNRDRGNQPQH
TRBJ2-3,TRBV24-1,ATSDLWGQGATDTQY
TRBJ2-5,TRBV11-2,ASSLTSGAPRETQY
TRBJ2-4,TRBV13,ASSLVAGWAKNIQY
TRBJ1-1,TRBV6-2/TRBV6-3,ASSYSFGQMNTEAF
TRBJ2-7,TRBV24-1,ATSDHSHRTQISYEQY
TRBJ2-5,TRBV7-2,ASSPRGWAQETQY
TRBJ2-3,TRBV7-2,ASSRDRASTDTQY
TRBJ2-5,TRBV27,ASSFSAGGETQY
TRBJ1-4,TRBV19,ASRRQGGHEEKLF
TRBJ2-7,TRBV6-1,ASSEGAGGYEQY
TRBJ2-1,TRBV10-3,AMGLAGDNEQF
TRBJ1-1,TRBV21-1,ASSTGKGMNTEAF
TRBJ1-3,TRBV5-8,ASSRDPGTGEGGGNTIY
TRBJ2-7,TRBV6-6,ASTRLAGELEQY
TRBJ1-1,TRBV6-2/TRBV6-3,ASSYSRQLNTEAF
TRBJ2-7,TRBV20-1,SASKGLAGDEQY
TRBJ2-2,TRBV7-8,ASTSPLPSGSFTGELF
TRBJ1-5,TRBV7-8,ASSLGQGKVWSNQPQH
TRBJ1-2,TRBV5-1,ASSWVGQGVTRGYT
TRBJ2-1,TRBV29-1,SAVVGSSYNEQF
TRBJ2-5,TRBV2,ASTLGQGRQETQY
TRBJ2-1,TRBV6-5,ASRGTGWDNEQF
TRBJ1-2,TRBV9,ASSATGGAGGYT
TRBJ2-7,TRBV3-1/TRBV3-2,ASSQDHSVAYEQY
TRBJ1-4,TRBV10-3,ASQKGQTNEKLF
TRBJ2-2,TRBV5-1,ASSSRVRFANTGELF
TRBJ1-3,TRBV10-3,AIRGQGTGNTIY
TRBJ1-6,TRBV10-3,AISEGRTNSPLH
TRBJ2-2,TRBV19,ASSRGTRWTGELF
TRBJ2-2,TRBV7-9,ASSYLQGAGELF
TRBJ2-5,TRBV5-1,ASSLGPQGPQETQY